This TCR beta chain is from a study of cytomegalovirus exposure and HLA in healthy donors. Study results and caveats: Reported performance of the classifier showed diagnosis of cytomegalovirus status with high specificity and sensitivity. First-cohort TCR clusters were later found to tend to co-occur in the 120 or so validation repertoires. The study designated over 150 TCR beta chains cytomegalovirus-associated.

Regarding this clone: What it binds is unknown.

Germline CDR1 and CDR2: MNHEY and SMNVEV (reference sequence). The length of the CDR3 is 14 residues. J gave up 7 bases and V 6 bases, and 7 bases lay outside the gene matches. The donors were in the approximately 120-subject validation cohort; that cohort was separate from the roughly 700-subject first cohort. Profiled with immunoSEQ multiplex PCR; TCRdb holds only in-frame clones, not every one. This sample has some 54,000 clones, with around nine tenths found just once. The sample taken for sequencing was PBMCs. This TCR was recovered from a man younger than 35 in good health and CMV-seronegative. The chain carries TRBV27 and TRBJ2-2; 8 bases are a match to TRBD2. The CDR3 DNA follows: TGTGCCAGCAGCGGGGGGGGCTGGGGCGGGGAGCTGTTTTTT. Translation gives CASSGGGWGGELFF.